This TCR beta chain was sequenced during a study of blood T cell repertoires in COVID-19. Study details: Collection of acute and convalescent COVID-19 samples took place in the United States, Italy and Spain.

While infection was still active, Seattle patients were enrolled and then followed longitudinally. This table comes from immunoSEQ multiplex PCR, and its TCRdb copy is limited to in-frame clones, with some not included. This sample has 55,000 to 75,000 clones, with about four fifths found just once. Germline CDR1 and CDR2: LNHDA and SQIVND (reference sequence). CDR3 length: 15 amino acids. V gave up 2 bases and J gave up 6 bases, with 16 bases separating them. The V call is TRBV19, the J call TRBJ1-1; possibly TRBD1 for D (5 bases). The sequence was obtained from an elderly man with COVID-19, enrolled during active disease. Sequencing was carried out using peripheral blood. The CDR3 protein is CASSIRQGVHPEAFF. The CDR3 nucleotides are TGTGCCAGTAGTATAAGACAAGGGGTGCACCCTGAAGCTTTCTTT.